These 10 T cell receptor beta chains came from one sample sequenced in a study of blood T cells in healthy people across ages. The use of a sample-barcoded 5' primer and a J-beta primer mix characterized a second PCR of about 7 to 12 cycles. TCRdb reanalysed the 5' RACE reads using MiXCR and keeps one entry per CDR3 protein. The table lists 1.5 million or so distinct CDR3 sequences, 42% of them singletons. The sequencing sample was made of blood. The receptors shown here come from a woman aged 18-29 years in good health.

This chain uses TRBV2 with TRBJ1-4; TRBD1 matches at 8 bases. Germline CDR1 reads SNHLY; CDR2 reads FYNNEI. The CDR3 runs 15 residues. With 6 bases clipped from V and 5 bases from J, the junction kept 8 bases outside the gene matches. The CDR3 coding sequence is TGTGCCAGCAGCCGAGACAGGGGACAGAATGAAAAACTGTTTTTT. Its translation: CASSRDRGQNEKLFF.

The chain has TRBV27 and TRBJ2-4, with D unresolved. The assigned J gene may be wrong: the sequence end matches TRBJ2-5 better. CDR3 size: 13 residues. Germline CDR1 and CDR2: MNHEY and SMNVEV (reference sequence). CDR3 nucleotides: TGTGCCAGCAGGGGCCCTTTGAGAGAGACCCAGTACTTC. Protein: CASRGPLRETQYF.

The CDR3 loop is CASSIGAGTGELFF. The CDR3 nucleotides are TGTGCCAGCAGCATCGGCGCGGGAACCGGGGAGCTGTTTTTT. The V call is TRBV9, the J call TRBJ2-2; weak D call: TRBD2 (6 bases). V was pared by 4 bases and J by 5 bases, with 12 bases between. CDR1 SGDLS and CDR2 YYNGEE come from the germline V gene. The CDR3 spans 14 residues.

The CDR3: CAWSESLSNQPQHF. The CDR3, as DNA: TGTGCCTGGAGTGAAAGTCTTAGCAATCAGCCCCAGCATTTT. The chain has TRBV30 and TRBJ1-5; D call uncertain. V was shortened by 1 base and J by 0 bases, with 7 bases between the two germline ends. This CDR3 has 14 amino acids. Germline lookup yields CDR1 GTSNPN and CDR2 SVGIG (reference sequence).

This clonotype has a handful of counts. CDR3 region: CASRLAGLETQYF. The CDR3 DNA reads as TGTGCCAGCAGACTAGCGGGGTTGGAGACCCAGTACTTC. The chain has TRBV7-2 and TRBJ2-5; 10 nucleotides agree with TRBD2. Germline trimming cut 6 bases from V and 5 bases from J; bases unmatched to any gene: 3. Germline CDR1 is SGHTA and CDR2 is FQGNSA. This CDR3 has 13 residues.

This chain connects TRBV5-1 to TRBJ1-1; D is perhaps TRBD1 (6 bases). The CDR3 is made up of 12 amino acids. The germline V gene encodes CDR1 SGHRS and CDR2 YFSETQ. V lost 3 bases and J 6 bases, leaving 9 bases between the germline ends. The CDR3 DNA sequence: TGCGCCAGCAGCTCGGGACACTCTGAAGCTTTCTTT. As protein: CASSSGHSEAFF.

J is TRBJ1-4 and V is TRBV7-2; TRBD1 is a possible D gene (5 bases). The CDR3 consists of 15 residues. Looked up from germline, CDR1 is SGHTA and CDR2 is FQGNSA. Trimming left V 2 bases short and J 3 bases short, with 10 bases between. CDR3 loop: CASSLQGRSNEKLFF. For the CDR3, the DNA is TGTGCCAGCAGCTTACAGGGTCGGTCTAATGAAAAACTGTTTTTT.

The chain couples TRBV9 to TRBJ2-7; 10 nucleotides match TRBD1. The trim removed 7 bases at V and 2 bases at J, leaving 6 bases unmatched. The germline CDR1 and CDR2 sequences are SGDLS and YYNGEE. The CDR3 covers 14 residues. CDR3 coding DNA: TGTGCCAGCGGAGGGGACAGGGGCGCCTACGAGCAGTACTTC. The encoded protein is CASGGDRGAYEQYF.

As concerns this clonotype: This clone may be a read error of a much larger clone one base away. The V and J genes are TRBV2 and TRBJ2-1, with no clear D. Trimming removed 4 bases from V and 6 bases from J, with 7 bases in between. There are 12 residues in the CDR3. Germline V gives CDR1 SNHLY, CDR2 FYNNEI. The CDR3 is CASSGRCNEQFF. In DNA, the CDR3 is TGTGCCAGCAGTGGACGTTGCAATGAGCAGTTCTTC.

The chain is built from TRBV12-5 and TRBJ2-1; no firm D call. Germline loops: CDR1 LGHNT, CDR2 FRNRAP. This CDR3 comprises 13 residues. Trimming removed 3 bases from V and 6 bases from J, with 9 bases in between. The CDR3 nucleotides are TGTGCTAGTGGTTTTAGTGCAGCCAATGAGCAGTTCTTC. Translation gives CASGFSAANEQFF.